These 12 T cell receptor beta chains were all obtained from the same sample, sequenced in a study of metastatic and nonmetastatic thyroid tumors. TCRdb re-called the PCR reads through MiXCR. Among approximately 22,000 clones listed, over 10% were seen once. Nobody among the patients had been given any treatment before thyroid surgery. Input material: blood. These receptors were collected from a female donor with papillary thyroid cancer or a benign thyroid nodule (not recorded which). Some clones in this sample may be carry-over from other donors' samples.

This clone was seen at least ten times. V gene TRBV7-8 combines with J gene TRBJ1-4, with D possibly being TRBD1 (5 bases). CDR1 and CDR2 from the germline V gene are SGHVS and FQNEAQ. The CDR3 is 15 residues long. V was clipped by 1 base and J by 3 bases, with 9 bases between them. In DNA, the CDR3 is TGTGCCAGCAGCTTAGTCAGGGATGCTAATGAAAAACTGTTTTTT. It encodes CASSLVRDANEKLFF.

This clone was detected ten times or more. This chain joins TRBV28 and TRBJ1-5; D is unresolved. Per germline, CDR1 MDHEN and CDR2 SYDVKM. Trimming removed 6 bases from V and 6 bases from J, with 9 bases in between. This CDR3 region has 12 residues. The DNA of the CDR3 is TGTGCCAGCAGGGGCCAAGGTCAGCCCCAGCATTTT. Translating it yields CASRGQGQPQHF.

This clone was counted at least ten times. J is TRBJ2-3 and V is TRBV5-1, with 11 nucleotides matching TRBD2. The CDR3 spans 15 residues. The germline CDR1 and CDR2 sequences are SGHRS and YFSETQ. Germline trimming cut 4 bases from V and 6 bases from J; bases unmatched to any gene: 7. CDR3 residues: CASSTSGRGGDTQYF. CDR3 sequence (DNA): TGCGCCAGCAGCACTAGCGGGAGAGGAGGGGATACGCAGTATTTT.

This clone has only a few counts. J is TRBJ1-2 and V is TRBV7-9; 11 nucleotides match TRBD1. The germline CDR1 and CDR2 sequences are SEHNR and FQNEAQ (reference sequence). The CDR3 runs to 11 residues. The V and J ends lost 8 bases and 8 bases, in that order; junction bases with no gene match: 1. This CDR3 reads CASGTGGGYTF. DNA of the CDR3: TGTGCCAGCGGGACAGGGGGGGGCTACACCTTC.

This clone occurred many times. The junction and the germline gene differ at one end; a read error may be behind it. The V gene is TRBV28, the J gene TRBJ2-7; TRBD1 matches at 12 bases. CDR1 is MDHEN, CDR2 SYDVKM, per germline. This CDR3 contains 15 residues. DNA for the CDR3: TGTGCCAGCAGTCTGAATCCCGGGACAGGGGGCGGGAGCACATTC. It codes for CASSLNPGTGGGSTF. The entire variable domain, with the rest obtained from reference TRBV28 and TRBJ2-7, is as follows: DVKVTQSSRYLVKRTGEKVFLECVQDMDHENMFWYRQDPGLGLRLIYFSYDVKMKEKGDIPEGYSVSREKKERFSLILESASTNQTSMYLCASSLNPGTGGGSTFGPGTRLTVT.

This clone has just a few counts. A much more abundant neighbour one base away suggests this may be a read error. The J gene is TRBJ1-2, the V gene TRBV6-1; D unclear. This CDR3 has 14 amino acids. V lost 7 bases and J 8 bases, leaving 20 bases between the germline ends. Germline V gene lookup returns CDR1 MNHNS and CDR2 SASEGT. The CDR3 nucleotides are TGTGCCAGCACAGTTACTAGAACAGTGGTCGGCTACACCTTC. This sequence encodes CASTVTRTVVGYTF.

The rearrangement joins TRBV6-5 to TRBJ2-7; no firm D call. With 5 bases removed from V and 3 bases from J, the gap between germline ends came to 8 bases. In germline, CDR1 is MNHEY, CDR2 SVGAGI. This CDR3 contains 12 residues. CDR3: CASSPRSYEQYF. CDR3 DNA: TGTGCCAGCAGTCCTCGGAGCTACGAGCAGTACTTC.

This clone has at least ten counts. V is TRBV10-1 and J is TRBJ2-1; D remains unclear. V gave up 6 bases and J gave up 7 bases, with 13 bases separating them. The CDR3 is 13 amino acids. CDR1 is WNHNN, CDR2 SYGVQD, per germline (reference sequence). Here the CDR3 DNA reads TGCGCCAGCAGCTACAGTCGTGGAAATGAGCAGTTCTTC. Its translation is CASSYSRGNEQFF.

This clone was observed at least ten times. The chain joins TRBV29-1 to TRBJ2-1, with 8 bases fitting TRBD2. CDR1 is SQVTM and CDR2 is ANQGSEA in the germline V gene. V shed 6 bases, J shed 3 bases, and the junction held 7 bases outside the gene matches. The CDR3 sequence is 14 residues long. For the CDR3, the DNA is TGCAGCGTGGCTACTAGCGGCGACTACAATGAGCAGTTCTTC. It codes for CSVATSGDYNEQFF.

This clone is categorized as medium-sized (0.01 to 0.1%). This chain links TRBV6-1 with TRBJ2-7; 8 positions agree with TRBD2. Germline V gene data show CDR1 as MNHNS and CDR2 as SASEGT. The CDR3 sequence is 15 residues long. The ends lost 5 bases at V and 2 bases at J; junction bases unmatched: 8. The CDR3: CASSPWTSSAYEQYF. CDR3 nucleotide sequence: TGTGCCAGCAGTCCTTGGACTAGCAGCGCCTACGAGCAGTACTTC.

This clone has at least ten counts. The genes are TRBV6-4 and TRBJ2-1; the D gene is possibly TRBD2 (6 bases). Between the trimmed V and J ends, which lost 0 bases and 1 base, there was a span of 7 bases. The CDR3 contains 15 residues. Germline V CDR1 and CDR2: MRHNA, SNTAGT. The CDR3, as DNA: TGTGCCAGCAGTGACTCCGGGAGTTCCTACAATGAGCAGTTCTTC. Its translation is CASSDSGSSYNEQFF.

This clone has at least ten counts. The chain carries TRBV7-6 and TRBJ2-1; 14 bases align to TRBD2. CDR3 length: 13 residues. Germline CDR1 and CDR2: SGHVS and FNYEAQ. Unmatched junction bases numbered 7, after V lost 8 bases and J lost 13 bases. The CDR3 region has the DNA TGTGCCAGCTCCCCGGGACTAGCGGGAGTTCAGTTCTTC. Its protein product is CASSPGLAGVQFF.